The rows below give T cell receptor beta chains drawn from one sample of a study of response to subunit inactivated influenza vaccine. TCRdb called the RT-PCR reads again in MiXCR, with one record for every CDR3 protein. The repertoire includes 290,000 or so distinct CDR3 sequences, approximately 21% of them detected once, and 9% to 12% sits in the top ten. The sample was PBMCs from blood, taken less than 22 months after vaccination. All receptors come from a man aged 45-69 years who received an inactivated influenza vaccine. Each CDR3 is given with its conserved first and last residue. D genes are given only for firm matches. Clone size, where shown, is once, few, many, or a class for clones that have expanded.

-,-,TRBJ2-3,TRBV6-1,TGTGCCAGCAGATTTTGGGCAGGAAGCACAGATACGCAGTATTTT,CASRFWAGSTDTQYF
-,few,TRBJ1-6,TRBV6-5,TGTGCCAGCAGTTACACAGGCGGAGGGAATTCACCCCTCCACTTT,CASSYTGGGNSPLHF
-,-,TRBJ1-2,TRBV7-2,TGTGCCAGCAGCTTATTTCCCCCCCAGGGACTTGGCTACACCTTC,CASSLFPPQGLGYTF
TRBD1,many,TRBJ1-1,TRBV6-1,TGTGCCAGCAGCGACAGGGTAATGAGGACTGAAGCTTTCTTT,CASSDRVMRTEAFF
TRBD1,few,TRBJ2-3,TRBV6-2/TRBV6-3,TGTGCCAGCAGTTCGCTGACAGGGTTTGATACGCAGTATTTT,CASSSLTGFDTQYF
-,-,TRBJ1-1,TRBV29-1,TGCAGCGTTGAGAAGGCCGTCGCTGAAGCTTTCTTT,CSVEKAVAEAFF
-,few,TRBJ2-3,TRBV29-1,TGCAGCGTTGAGGGACTGACCGTAACAGATACGCAGTATTTT,CSVEGLTVTDTQYF
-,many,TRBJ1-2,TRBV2,TGTGCCAGCAGTGAAGCGCTTCAATCTGGCTACACCTTC,CASSEALQSGYTF
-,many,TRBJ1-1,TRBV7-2,TGTGCCAGCAGCTTAACGGAGGCTACTGAAGCTTTCTTT,CASSLTEATEAFF
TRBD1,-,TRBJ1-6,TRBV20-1,TGCAGTGCCCCACAGGGGTCCTATAATTCACCCCTCTACTTT,CSAPQGSYNSPLYF
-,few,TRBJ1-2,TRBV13,TGTGCCAGCAGCTTCGGCCGGGACCCGATTTATGGCTACACCTTC,CASSFGRDPIYGYTF
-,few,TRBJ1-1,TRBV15,TGTGCCACCAGCAGAGATCCGGGGCGCGCCACTGAAGCTTTCTTT,CATSRDPGRATEAFF
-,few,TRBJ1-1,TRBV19,TGTGCCAGTAGTATAAACAGGGTGAACACTGAAGCTTTCTTT,CASSINRVNTEAFF
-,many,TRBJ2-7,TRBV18,TGTGCCAGCTCACCCGACAGCTCCTACGAGCAGTACTTC,CASSPDSSYEQYF
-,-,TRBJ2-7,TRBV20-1,TGCAGTGCTAGAGAGGCGAGCGTCGACGAGCAGTACTTC,CSAREASVDEQYF
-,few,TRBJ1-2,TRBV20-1,TGCAGTGCTAGAGTTGGCCGAAACTATGGCTACACCTTC,CSARVGRNYGYTF
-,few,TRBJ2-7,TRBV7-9,TGTGCCAGCAGCTTAGGGACATACTCCTACGAGCAGTACTTC,CASSLGTYSYEQYF
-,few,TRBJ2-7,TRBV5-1,TGCGCCAGCAGCTTGTCTGCCGGACAAGACGAGCAGTACTTC,CASSLSAGQDEQYF